This note documents a single T cell receptor beta chain sequence. No antigen is known for it. Germline CDR1 and CDR2: MGHRA and YSYEKL. After removal of 3 bases from V and 8 bases from J, the junction contained 6 bases not matched to a gene. This CDR3 comprises 14 residues. The data derive from a study of cytomegalovirus exposure and HLA in healthy donors. The study's findings and limits: The likely explanation for a cluster of highly shared sequence variants was sequencing artifact.

60 Vbeta and 13 Jbeta primers were used in PCR. Methods used by the authors: It was a later analysis that counted roughly 80 million unique TCR beta chains, of which around 11 million were shared. Generated by immunoSEQ multiplex PCR, the TCRdb table keeps only in-frame clones and is missing some. Clonal size and the V and J genes are those of that table, whereas D and trimming came from the DNA. The sample lists about 210,000 clones, approximately 78% seen once, with about 3.1% in the top ten. The sequence was obtained from a man younger than 45 in good health and CMV-seronegative. The J gene is TRBJ1-2, the V gene TRBV4-1, with TRBD1 identical over 10 bases. The sample comprised PBMCs. Here the CDR3 DNA reads TGCGCCAGCAGCCAGCAGGGACAGGGGATCGGCTACACCTTC. Its translation is CASSQQGQGIGYTF.